This passage covers 12 T cell receptor beta chains from one sample sequenced in a study of blood T cell repertoires in COVID-19. Assay: immunoSEQ multiplex PCR; the TCRdb copy retains only in-frame clones and omits some. The repertoire holds around 140,000 clones, with around 89% as singletons. Specimen: peripheral blood. The receptors here all came from a man aged 45 to 65 with acute or convalescent COVID-19.

The chain carries TRBV6-5 and TRBJ1-5; TRBD1 matches 7 bases. This CDR3 spans 15 amino acids. The germline CDR1 and CDR2 sequences are MNHEY and SVGAGI. Trimming cost V 6 bases and J 0 bases; bases outside gene matches: 5. The CDR3 reads CASRTTGPSNQPQHF. The CDR3 DNA follows: TGTGCCAGCAGGACGACAGGGCCTAGCAATCAGCCCCAGCATTTT.

CDR3 residues: CASSTHPGSPGGYTF. CDR3 sequence (DNA): TGTGCCAGCAGCACCCACCCCGGGAGCCCTGGGGGCTACACCTTC. J is TRBJ1-2 and V is TRBV6-5; the D is unclear. CDR1 is MNHEY and CDR2 is SVGAGI in the germline V gene. Trimming removed 6 bases from V and 8 bases from J, with 22 bases in between. CDR3 length: 15 residues.

The V call is TRBV12-3 or TRBV12-4, the J call TRBJ2-7; D perhaps matches TRBD2 (6 bases). V lost 3 bases, J lost 3 bases, and 6 bases lay in between. The CDR3 extends over 12 amino acids. CDR3: CASSFGGYEQYF. The CDR3 DNA follows: TGTGCCAGCAGTTTCGGGGGCTACGAGCAGTACTTC.

The CDR3 region has the DNA TGTGCCAGCAGTTACGTGACAGGGGGAAATACGCAGTATTTT. Its protein product is CASSYVTGGNTQYF. The rearrangement links TRBV6-5 to TRBJ2-3, with 9 bases matching TRBD1. This CDR3 is 14 amino acids long. Germline V gives CDR1 MNHEY, CDR2 SVGAGI. Losses at the gene ends were 2 bases for V and 7 bases for J; bases not matched to a gene: 4.

This clone appeared a single time. V and J are TRBV7-9 and TRBJ1-2; D unclear. This CDR3 comprises 13 residues. Per the germline V gene, CDR1 is SEHNR and CDR2 is FQNEAQ (reference sequence). V was trimmed by 0 bases and J by 2 bases, leaving 4 bases between them. The CDR3 is CASSLAQNYGYTF. The DNA for the CDR3 is TGTGCCAGCAGCTTAGCCCAAAACTATGGCTACACCTTC.

This clone was recorded only once. The chain uses TRBV7-9 and TRBJ2-6; a possible D gene is TRBD1 (6 bases). V was clipped by 6 bases and J by 0 bases, with 12 bases between them. CDR1 SEHNR and CDR2 FQNEAQ come from the germline V gene (reference sequence). CDR3 length equals 16 residues. CDR3 protein: CASRPGQSSGANVLTF. Written as DNA, the CDR3 is TGTGCCAGCAGGCCGGGACAAAGCTCTGGGGCCAACGTCCTGACTTTC.

The V and J genes are TRBV5-1 and TRBJ1-1; D is uncertain. The CDR3 totals 13 residues. The ends were cut back, 0 bases at V and 7 bases at J, with 10 bases in the middle. CDR1 and CDR2 (germline): SGHRS, YFSETQ. The CDR3 here is CASSLANPSEAFF. CDR3 bases: TGCGCCAGCAGCTTGGCCAACCCGAGTGAAGCTTTCTTT. The full variable domain, rest sourced from reference TRBV5-1 and TRBJ1-1, is KAGVTQTPRYLIKTRGQQVTLSCSPISGHRSVSWYQQTPGQGLQFLFEYFSETQRNKGNFPGRFSGRQFSNSRSEMNVSTLELGDSALYLCASSLANPSEAFFGQGTRLTVV.

CDR3 in DNA: TGCGCCAGCAGCTTGCCCGGGACAGGGAACACTGAAGCTTTCTTT. Translation: CASSLPGTGNTEAFF. V is TRBV5-1 and J is TRBJ1-1; the match to TRBD1 covers 8 bases. The junction had 3 bases not matched to a gene; V was cut back by 1 base and J by 1 base. CDR3 length: 15 amino acids. Germline CDR1 and CDR2: SGHRS and YFSETQ.

The chain recombines TRBV27 with TRBJ2-3; D remains ambiguous. CDR3 size: 14 residues. In germline, CDR1 is MNHEY, CDR2 SMNVEV (reference sequence). The ends were cut back, 7 bases at V and 2 bases at J, with 13 bases in the middle. Here the CDR3 DNA reads TGTGCCAGCACCGGCCGGGTCCACACAGATACGCAGTATTTT. The encoded protein is CASTGRVHTDTQYF.

The chain employs TRBV19 and TRBJ2-7, with D maybe TRBD2 (6 bases). Per the germline V gene, CDR1 is LNHDA and CDR2 is SQIVND (reference sequence). This CDR3 spans 13 amino acids. Trimming left V 6 bases short and J 5 bases short, with 14 bases between. The CDR3 here is CASRTRPGDEQYF. The CDR3 bases are TGTGCCAGTAGGACTAGGCCAGGCGACGAGCAGTACTTC.

This clone was seen a handful of times. The rearrangement links TRBV11-2 to TRBJ2-1, with a weak D call TRBD2 (5 bases). Per the germline V gene, CDR1 is SGHAT and CDR2 is FQNNGV. Trimming pared 1 base from V and 0 bases from J, leaving 16 bases between. The CDR3 loop spans 18 amino acids. The CDR3 loop reads CASSLVRGQLSSYNEQFF. CDR3 DNA: TGTGCCAGCAGCTTAGTCCGGGGTCAACTCAGCTCCTACAATGAGCAGTTCTTC.

The CDR3 DNA reads as TGTGCCAGCAGCTCGGCGGAGCTCATGAACACTGAAGCTTTCTTT. Amino acid sequence: CASSSAELMNTEAFF. The chain is built from TRBV5-4 and TRBJ1-1; no reliable D call. The CDR3 covers 15 residues. Germline loops: CDR1 SGHNT, CDR2 YYREEE (reference sequence). V was pared by 3 bases and J by 0 bases, with 12 bases between.